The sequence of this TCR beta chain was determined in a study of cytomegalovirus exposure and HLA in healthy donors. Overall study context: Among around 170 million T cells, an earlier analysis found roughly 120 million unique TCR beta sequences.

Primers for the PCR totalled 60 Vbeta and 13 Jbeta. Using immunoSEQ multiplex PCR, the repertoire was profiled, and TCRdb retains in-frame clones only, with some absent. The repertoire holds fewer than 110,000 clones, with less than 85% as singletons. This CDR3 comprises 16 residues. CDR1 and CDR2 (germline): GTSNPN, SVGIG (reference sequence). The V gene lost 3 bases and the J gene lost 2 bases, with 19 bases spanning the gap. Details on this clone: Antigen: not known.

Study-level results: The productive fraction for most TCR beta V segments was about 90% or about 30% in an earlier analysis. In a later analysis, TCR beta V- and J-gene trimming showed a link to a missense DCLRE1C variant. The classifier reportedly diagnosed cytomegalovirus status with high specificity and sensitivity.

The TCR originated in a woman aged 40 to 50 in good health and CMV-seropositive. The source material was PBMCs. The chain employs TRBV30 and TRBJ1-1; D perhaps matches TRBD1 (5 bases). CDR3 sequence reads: CAWSVQGRPFNTEAFF. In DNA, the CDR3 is TGTGCCTGGAGCGTTCAGGGCCGCCCGTTCAACACTGAAGCTTTCTTT.